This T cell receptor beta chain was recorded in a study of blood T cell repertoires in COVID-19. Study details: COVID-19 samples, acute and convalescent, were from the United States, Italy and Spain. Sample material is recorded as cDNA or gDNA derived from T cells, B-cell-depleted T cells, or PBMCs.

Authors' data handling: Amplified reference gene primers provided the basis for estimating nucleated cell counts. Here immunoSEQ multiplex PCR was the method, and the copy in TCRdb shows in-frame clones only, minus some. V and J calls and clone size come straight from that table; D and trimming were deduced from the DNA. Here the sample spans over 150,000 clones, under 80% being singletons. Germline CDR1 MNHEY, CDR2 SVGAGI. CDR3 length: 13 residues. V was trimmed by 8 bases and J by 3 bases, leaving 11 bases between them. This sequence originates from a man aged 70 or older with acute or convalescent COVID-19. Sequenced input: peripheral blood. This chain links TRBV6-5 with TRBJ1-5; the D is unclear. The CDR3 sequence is CASLPTVNQPQHF. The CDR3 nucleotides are TGTGCCAGCCTGCCAACGGTCAATCAGCCCCAGCATTTT.